Below, 24 T cell receptor beta chains from the same sample are listed, as sequenced in a study of PD-1 blockade in mismatch repair-deficient tumors. The assay was immunoSEQ multiplex PCR, and TCRdb's table has in-frame clones only and misses some. Seen here are approximately 38,000 clones, approximately 84% observed once, and the top ten hold over 3%. The source material was peripheral blood, sampled about 76 weeks after starting pembrolizumab. These receptors were obtained from an adult with mismatch repair-deficient cancer.

The rearrangement uses TRBV6-6 and TRBJ2-1, with D possibly TRBD2 on 5 matching bases. V dropped 2 bases and J dropped 0 bases, with 8 bases sitting between them. The germline V gene encodes CDR1 MNHNY and CDR2 SVGAGI (reference sequence). The CDR3 runs 15 residues. The DNA of the CDR3 is TGTGCCAGCAGTTACGCGGGCCCCTCCTACAATGAGCAGTTCTTC. It is translated as CASSYAGPSYNEQFF.

The V and J genes are TRBV5-1 and TRBJ2-3; tentative D call: TRBD2 (5 bases). CDR3 length equals 13 residues. V was cut by 0 bases and J by 9 bases, with 11 bases left in between. The V gene's germline CDR1 is SGHRS and CDR2 YFSETQ. In DNA form, the CDR3 reads TGCGCCAGCAGCTTGGCGGTCCAGCGGACGCAGTATTTT. Its protein product is CASSLAVQRTQYF.

This clone was counted a single time. The chain uses TRBV7-9 and TRBJ2-7; unclear D gene. Germline V gives CDR1 SEHNR, CDR2 FQNEAQ (reference sequence). This CDR3 is built from 12 residues. V was pared by 0 bases and J by 7 bases, with 7 bases between. This chain's CDR3 is CASSLALNEQYF. CDR3 bases: TGTGCCAGCAGCTTAGCGCTCAATGAGCAGTACTTC.

The V call is TRBV14, the J call TRBJ2-1; possibly TRBD2 for D (6 bases). Germline CDR1 SGHDN, CDR2 FVKESK. The CDR3 is made up of 14 amino acids. V was shortened by 0 bases and J by 15 bases, with 18 bases between the two germline ends. The CDR3 spells CASSQDRGETSPFF. The CDR3 coding sequence is TGTGCCAGCAGCCAAGACCGGGGTGAGACTAGTCCGTTCTTC. Looking up the rest from reference TRBV14 and TRBJ2-1 gives the full variable domain: EAGVTQFPSHSVIEKGQTVTLRCDPISGHDNLYWYRRVMGKEIKFLLHFVKESKQDESGMPNNRFLAERTGGTYSTLKVQPAELEDSGVYFCASSQDRGETSPFFGPGTRLTVL.

This clone was counted once. This rearrangement joins TRBV18 to TRBJ2-1; 8 positions agree with TRBD1. Trimming took 2 bases from V and 0 from J; bases not matched to a gene: 3. The CDR3 length is 16 residues. CDR1 and CDR2 from the germline V gene are KGHSH and LQKENI. CDR3 region: CASSPKDRGSYNEQFF. Written as DNA, the CDR3 is TGTGCCAGCTCACCAAAAGACAGGGGCTCCTACAATGAGCAGTTCTTC.

Regarding this clone: A junction boundary mismatches the germline segment, possibly from a read error. V usage is TRBV7-7 and J usage is TRBJ2-5; TRBD1 matches 9 bases. CDR1 and CDR2 from the germline V gene are SSHAT and FNYEAQ (reference sequence). CDR3 length: 15 amino acids. CDR3 amino acids: CASSSSGTGRETQYF. CDR3 nucleotide sequence: TGTGCTAGCAGTTCGTCCGGGACAGGGCGCGAGACCCAGTACTTC.

The V gene is TRBV5-4, the J gene TRBJ2-7; 7 nucleotides align to TRBD2. Trimming removed 4 bases from V and 3 bases from J; junction bases left unmatched: 10. This CDR3 spans 15 amino acids. From germline, CDR1 is SGHNT and CDR2 YYREEE (reference sequence). CDR3 in amino acids: CASSRSGTGVYEQYF. The CDR3 nucleotides are TGTGCCAGCAGCCGGAGCGGGACGGGAGTCTACGAGCAGTACTTC.

The chain is built from TRBV27 and TRBJ1-2; D gene ambiguous. The CDR3 length is 14 residues. Germline V gene sequence: CDR1 MNHEY, CDR2 SMNVEV (reference sequence). The V and J ends lost 2 bases and 4 bases respectively, with 11 bases between them. CDR3: CASSLKPIAYGYTF. CDR3 nucleotides: TGTGCCAGCAGTTTAAAACCGATCGCCTATGGCTACACCTTC.

The gene calls are TRBV4-2 and TRBJ2-6; TRBD1 is a possible D gene (6 bases). Germline V gene sequence: CDR1 LGHNA, CDR2 YNFKEQ. The CDR3 is made up of 16 amino acids. Between the trimmed V and J ends, which lost 4 bases and 1 base, there was a span of 11 bases. The CDR3 coding sequence is TGTGCCAGCAGCCCGACCCAGGGGTCTGGGGCCAACGTCCTGACTTTC. Translated, it gives CASSPTQGSGANVLTF.

J is TRBJ2-3 and V is TRBV16, with a possible D match to TRBD1 (6 bases). The CDR3 contains 15 residues. From germline, CDR1 is KGHSY and CDR2 FQNENV. The V and J ends lost 6 bases and 2 bases respectively, with 15 bases between them. The CDR3 loop reads CASSLQGNPTDTQYF. CDR3 in DNA: TGTGCCAGCAGTCTCCAGGGGAACCCCACAGATACGCAGTATTTT.

The genes are TRBV27 and TRBJ2-2; 11 nucleotides align to TRBD1. V lost 3 bases to trimming and J lost 6 bases; unmatched junction nucleotides: 3. The CDR3 is made up of 15 amino acids. In germline, CDR1 is MNHEY, CDR2 SMNVEV (reference sequence). In DNA, the CDR3 is TGTGCCAGCAGTTTCCGGGACAGGGGGGCCGGGGAGCTGTTTTTT. Protein sequence: CASSFRDRGAGELFF.

The chain couples TRBV10-3 to TRBJ2-1; possibly TRBD1 for D (5 bases). CDR3 length equals 15 residues. Germline lookup yields CDR1 ENHRY and CDR2 SYGVKD. Trimming removed 4 bases from V and 0 bases from J, with 10 bases in between. CDR3 amino acids: CAISAQGSSYNEQFF. CDR3 coding DNA: TGTGCCATCAGTGCCCAGGGAAGCTCCTACAATGAGCAGTTCTTC.

The chain joins TRBV11-2 to TRBJ2-7, with TRBD2 as a possible D gene (6 bases). The germline gives CDR1 SGHAT, CDR2 FQNNGV. The CDR3 consists of 13 residues. Deletions cut 3 bases from V and 4 bases from J, with 10 bases between. This chain's CDR3 is CASSFGDLYEQYF. The CDR3 DNA reads TGTGCCAGCAGCTTCGGGGACTTGTACGAGCAGTACTTC.

The gene calls are TRBV5-4 and TRBJ2-1; 10 positions match TRBD2. Germline V gene sequence: CDR1 SGHNT, CDR2 YYREEE (reference sequence). V lost 0 bases to trimming and J lost 9 bases; unmatched junction nucleotides: 9. The CDR3 length is 16 residues. CDR3 amino acids: CASSLESGRARGEQFF. The CDR3 nucleotides read TGTGCCAGCAGCTTGGAGAGCGGGAGGGCCCGCGGTGAGCAGTTCTTC. Full variable domain (rest looked up from reference TRBV5-4 and TRBJ2-1): ETGVTQSPTHLIKTRGQQVTLRCSSQSGHNTVSWYQQALGQGPQFIFQYYREEENGRGNFPPRFSGLQFPNYSSELNVNALELDDSALYLCASSLESGRARGEQFFGPGTRLTVL.

The chain joins TRBV7-3 to TRBJ2-3, with 7 bases identical to TRBD2. V lost 5 bases to trimming and J lost 4 bases; unmatched junction nucleotides: 12. CDR1 is SGHTA, CDR2 FQGTGA, per germline. This CDR3 region has 16 residues. CDR3 DNA sequence: TGTGCCAGCAGCCCGTCAGCGGGATCAAGGCCAGATACGCAGTATTTT. It translates to CASSPSAGSRPDTQYF.

This rearrangement joins TRBV21-1 to TRBJ1-2. TRBV21-1 is recorded as a pseudogene. The CDR3 length is 15 residues. CDR3 DNA sequence: TGTGCCAGCAGCAAAGGGGGACCTACGACCTATGGCTACACCTTC. Translating it yields CASSKGGPTTYGYTF.

V is TRBV29-1 and J is TRBJ2-1, with 9 bases identical to TRBD2. Germline V lookup: CDR1 SQVTM, CDR2 ANQGSEA. This CDR3 contains 15 residues. V gave up 7 bases and J gave up 8 bases; unmatched junction bases: 15. The CDR3 DNA sequence: TGCAGCGCCCCCCGGATTCTAGCGGGAAGGGATGAGCAGTTCTTC. Its translation is CSAPRILAGRDEQFF.

This rearrangement joins TRBV5-1 to TRBJ2-7; 9 positions match TRBD1. V gave up 4 bases and J gave up 2 bases; unmatched junction bases: 7. In germline, CDR1 is SGHRS, CDR2 YFSETQ. This CDR3 region has 15 residues. CDR3 loop: CASSIAQGAAYEQYF. CDR3 nucleotides: TGCGCCAGCAGCATCGCACAGGGGGCAGCCTACGAGCAGTACTTC.

The gene calls are TRBV30 and TRBJ2-3; a weak D match, TRBD2 (6 bases). Germline V gene data show CDR1 as GTSNPN and CDR2 as SVGIG (reference sequence). V lost 8 bases to trimming and J lost 4 bases, with 22 bases between them. The CDR3 contains 15 residues. This CDR3 is CAVAFGGGLADTQYF. In nucleotides, the CDR3 is TGTGCCGTAGCTTTCGGGGGAGGACTGGCAGATACGCAGTATTTT.

The gene calls are TRBV7-2 and TRBJ1-1; tentative D call: TRBD1 (6 bases). V lost 4 bases and J 5 bases, leaving 20 bases between the germline ends. The V gene's germline CDR1 is SGHTA and CDR2 FQGNSA. The CDR3 runs 16 residues. CDR3 nucleotides: TGTGCCAGCAGCTCGCATAGGACAGCTCCTGGGACTGAAGCTTTCTTT. This gives the protein CASSSHRTAPGTEAFF.

The rearrangement links TRBV19 to TRBJ2-3; D is unclear. The CDR3 totals 13 residues. CDR1 is LNHDA, CDR2 SQIVND, per germline (reference sequence). The V end lost 5 bases, the J end lost 0 bases, and 6 bases lay between the germline ends. CDR3 sequence (DNA): TGTGCCAGTAGTTATACTAGCACAGATACGCAGTATTTT. Amino acid sequence: CASSYTSTDTQYF. Complete variable domain (other parts from reference TRBV19 and TRBJ2-3): DGGITQSPKYLFRKEGQNVTLSCEQNLNHDAMYWYRQDPGQGLRLIYYSQIVNDFQKGDIAEGYSVSREKKESFPLTVTSAQKNPTAFYLCASSYTSTDTQYFGPGTRLTVL.

This clone was seen a few times. The V gene is TRBV19, the J gene TRBJ2-7; D is perhaps TRBD1 (6 bases). CDR1 LNHDA and CDR2 SQIVND come from the germline V gene (reference sequence). V was pared by 1 base and J by 4 bases, with 11 bases between. This CDR3 comprises 14 residues. The CDR3 region has the DNA TGTGCCAGTAGTATAGTTGGGGGCGCGTACGAGCAGTACTTC. Translating it yields CASSIVGGAYEQYF.

The CDR3: CASTSAGGTSNQPQHF. For the CDR3, the DNA is TGTGCCAGTACCAGTGCAGGGGGGACGAGCAATCAGCCCCAGCATTTT. The chain employs TRBV19 and TRBJ1-5; TRBD1 agrees at 7 bases. From germline, CDR1 is LNHDA and CDR2 SQIVND (reference sequence). This CDR3 is built from 16 residues. With 7 bases clipped from V and 1 base from J, the junction kept 10 bases outside the gene matches.

The chain links TRBV7-6 to TRBJ2-5; D is unclear. From germline, CDR1 is SGHVS and CDR2 FNYEAQ. The length of the CDR3 is 12 residues. Trimming cost V 8 bases and J 5 bases, with 12 bases left between them. CDR3 protein: CASSEPGETQYF. Written as DNA, the CDR3 is TGTGCCAGCTCCGAACCCGGGGAGACCCAGTACTTC.